This note documents a single TCR beta chain sequence. The antigen remains unidentified. The sample is drawn from a study of human thymus T cells. Profiling relied on immunoSEQ multiplex PCR, and the TCRdb table lists in-frame clones only, not all of them. The profile shows just over 45,000 clones, more than 85% of them singletons. Study-wide results and caveats: It looked as if thymic and blood repertoires used V and J genes in a biased way.

V was clipped by 3 bases and J by 4 bases; unmatched bases: 13. Per germline, CDR1 MGHRA and CDR2 YSYEKL. The CDR3 spans 17 residues. The rearrangement joins TRBV4-1 to TRBJ1-1; 8 bases fit TRBD1. This clonotype was obtained from a girl in the first two years of life with a congenital heart defect but otherwise immunologically healthy. The sample consisted of blood. The CDR3 reads CASSHDMYGTGFTEAFF. For the CDR3, the DNA is TGCGCCAGCAGCCATGATATGTACGGGACAGGCTTCACTGAAGCTTTCTTT.